The clone carrying this T cell receptor (beta chain) was picked up one time. The sample contains more than one DNA sequence encoding this CDR3. PCR primers comprised 60 Vbeta and 13 Jbeta primers. In the authors' workflow: Later, about 80 million unique TCR beta chains were counted in an analysis, and 10 million to 12 million of them were shared. Clones were read by immunoSEQ multiplex PCR, and TCRdb kept only the in-frame ones, dropping some. That table supplies the V and J calls and clone size; D and trimming were determined from the DNA. The table shows under 300,000 clones, with about 80% occurring only once. This sample stems from a study of cytomegalovirus exposure and HLA in healthy donors. V lost 4 bases, J lost 0 bases, and 4 bases stayed unmatched. Germline V gene lookup returns CDR1 SGHVS and CDR2 FQNEAQ. The CDR3 runs to 15 residues.

This sequence joins TRBV7-8 and TRBJ2-3, with 7 positions matching TRBD2. This receptor was identified in a woman in her fifties or sixties in good health and CMV-seropositive. The sequenced sample consisted of PBMCs. Here the CDR3 reads CASSSPGGSTDTQYF. CDR3 DNA: TGTGCCAGCAGCTCCCCGGGGGGAAGCACAGATACGCAGTATTTT.